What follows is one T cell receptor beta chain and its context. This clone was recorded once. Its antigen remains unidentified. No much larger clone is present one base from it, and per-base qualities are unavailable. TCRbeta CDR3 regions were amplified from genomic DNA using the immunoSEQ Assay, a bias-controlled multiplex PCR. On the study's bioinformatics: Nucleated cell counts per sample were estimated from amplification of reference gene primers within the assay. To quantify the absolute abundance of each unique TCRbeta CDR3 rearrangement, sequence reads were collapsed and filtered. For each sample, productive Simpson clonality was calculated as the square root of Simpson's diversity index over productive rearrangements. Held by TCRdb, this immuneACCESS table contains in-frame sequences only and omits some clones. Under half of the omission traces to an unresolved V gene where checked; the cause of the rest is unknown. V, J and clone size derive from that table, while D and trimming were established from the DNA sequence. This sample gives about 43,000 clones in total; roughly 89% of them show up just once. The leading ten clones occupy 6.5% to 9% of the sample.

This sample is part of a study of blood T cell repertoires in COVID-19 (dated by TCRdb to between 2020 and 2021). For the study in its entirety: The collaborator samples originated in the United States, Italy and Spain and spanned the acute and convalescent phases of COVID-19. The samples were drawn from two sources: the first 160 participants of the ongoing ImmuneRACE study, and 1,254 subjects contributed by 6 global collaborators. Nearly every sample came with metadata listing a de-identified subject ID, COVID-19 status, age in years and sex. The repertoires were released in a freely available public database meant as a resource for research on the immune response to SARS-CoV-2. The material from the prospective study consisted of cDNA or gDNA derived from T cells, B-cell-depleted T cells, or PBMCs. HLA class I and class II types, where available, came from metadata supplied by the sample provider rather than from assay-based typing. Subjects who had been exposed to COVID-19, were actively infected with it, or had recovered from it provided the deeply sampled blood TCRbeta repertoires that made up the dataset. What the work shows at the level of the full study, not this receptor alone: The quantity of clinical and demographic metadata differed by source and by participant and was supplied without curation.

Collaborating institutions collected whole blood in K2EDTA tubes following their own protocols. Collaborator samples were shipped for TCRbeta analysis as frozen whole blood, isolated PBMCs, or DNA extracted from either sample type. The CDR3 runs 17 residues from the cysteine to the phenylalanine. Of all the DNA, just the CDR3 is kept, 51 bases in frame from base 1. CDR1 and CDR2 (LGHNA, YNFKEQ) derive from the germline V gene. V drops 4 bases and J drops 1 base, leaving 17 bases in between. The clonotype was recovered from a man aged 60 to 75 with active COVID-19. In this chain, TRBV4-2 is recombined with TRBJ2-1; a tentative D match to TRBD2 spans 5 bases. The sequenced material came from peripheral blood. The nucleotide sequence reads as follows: TGTGCCAGCAGCCCCAACGCCTTAAGCGGTTCCTACAATGAGCAGTTCTTC. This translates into CASSPNALSGSYNEQFF.